These T cell receptor beta chains were read from a single sample in a study of naive and memory T cell subsets. TCRdb processed the UMI-ligation and nested PCR reads anew with MiXCR; each CDR3 protein has one entry. The profile covers tens of thousands of distinct CDR3 sequences, with around 10% appearing a single time and more than 0.13% taken by the ten largest. Sequences were obtained from naive CD4+ T cells from blood. The receptors were gathered from a human donor in good health. The CDR3 runs from the conserved cysteine through the conserved F or W. The order of the fields is clone size, D gene, J gene, V gene, CDR3 DNA, CDR3 protein. The D gene is left open where the match is weak. Only part of the rows carry a size: once, few, many, or a class if the clone is expanded.

clone_size: NA
d_call: NA
j_call: TRBJ2-7
v_call: TRBV7-2
cdr3_nt: TGTGCCAGCAGCCGAGACGACAAGTACGAGCAGTACTTC
cdr3_aa: CASSRDDKYEQYF

clone_size: few
d_call: NA
j_call: TRBJ2-7
v_call: TRBV9
cdr3_nt: TGTGCCAGCAGCGTTAGACCCCAGTACGAGCAGTACTTC
cdr3_aa: CASSVRPQYEQYF

clone_size: few
d_call: NA
j_call: TRBJ1-1
v_call: TRBV4-3
cdr3_nt: TGCGCCAGCAGGAAAGAACGGACTACCACTGAAGCTTTCTTT
cdr3_aa: CASRKERTTTEAFF

clone_size: many
d_call: NA
j_call: TRBJ2-1
v_call: TRBV7-3
cdr3_nt: TGTGCCAGCAGCTTAACAGGGGGGTACAATGAGCAGTTCTTC
cdr3_aa: CASSLTGGYNEQFF

clone_size: NA
d_call: NA
j_call: TRBJ1-5
v_call: TRBV4-2
cdr3_nt: TGTGCCAGCAGCCAACTAACGGACAATCAGCCCCAGCATTTT
cdr3_aa: CASSQLTDNQPQHF

clone_size: few
d_call: NA
j_call: TRBJ1-1
v_call: TRBV28
cdr3_nt: TGTGCCAGCAGTTTGGGCAACACTGAAGCTTTCTTT
cdr3_aa: CASSLGNTEAFF

clone_size: NA
d_call: NA
j_call: TRBJ2-7
v_call: TRBV21-1
cdr3_nt: TGTGCCAGCAGCCATACCCCGAGTAGAGAAGGGTCCTACGAGCAGTACTTC
cdr3_aa: CASSHTPSREGSYEQYF

clone_size: few
d_call: NA
j_call: TRBJ2-1
v_call: TRBV7-6
cdr3_nt: TGTGCCAGCAGCTCACAGGGAGGATCCCGGAGCTCCTACAATGAGCAGTTCTTC
cdr3_aa: CASSSQGGSRSSYNEQFF

clone_size: NA
d_call: TRBD1
j_call: TRBJ1-6
v_call: TRBV7-8
cdr3_nt: TGTGCCAGCAGCCCCGACAGGGCCCGGACCCTCCACTTT
cdr3_aa: CASSPDRARTLHF

clone_size: NA
d_call: NA
j_call: TRBJ2-2
v_call: TRBV20-1
cdr3_nt: TGCAGTGCTAGACGACTGATCACCGGGGAGCTGTTTTTT
cdr3_aa: CSARRLITGELFF

clone_size: NA
d_call: TRBD1
j_call: TRBJ1-2
v_call: TRBV5-5
cdr3_nt: TGTGCCAGCAGCTGGACCGGGACAGGGGGCGATGGCTACACCTTC
cdr3_aa: CASSWTGTGGDGYTF

clone_size: NA
d_call: TRBD2
j_call: TRBJ2-3
v_call: TRBV5-1
cdr3_nt: TGCGACAGCAGCTTGGCCCCCTCTAGCGGGGGGGATACGCAGTATTTT
cdr3_aa: CDSSLAPSSGGDTQYF

clone_size: NA
d_call: NA
j_call: TRBJ1-1
v_call: TRBV28
cdr3_nt: TGTGCCAGCAGTTTATATGGGTCAAACACTGAAGCTTTCTTT
cdr3_aa: CASSLYGSNTEAFF

clone_size: NA
d_call: NA
j_call: TRBJ1-2
v_call: TRBV2
cdr3_nt: TGTGCCAGCAGTTACAGAAAGTTAAATGGCTACACCTTC
cdr3_aa: CASSYRKLNGYTF